This TCR beta chain was identified in a study of T cell repertoires in cytomegalovirus infection. Study-level background: CMV epitopes in the study were HLA-C-restricted (recently identified) and HLA-B-restricted (well studied). Findings of the study overall: Dominating the ex vivo response were HLA-C-restricted CMV-specific TCR beta clonotypes. Of the TCR beta families, the public ones yielded a cumulative frequency that identified carriers of CMV plus the relevant HLA.

MiXCR, run by TCRdb on the reads, gives a single entry per CDR3 protein. Of approximately 600,000 distinct CDR3 sequences in the sample, about 40% were seen once. This clonotype has more than one count but fewer than ten. The target antigen is unknown. Material: cultured PBMCs, obtained from culture after CMV antigen stimulation. The sequence was obtained from a human donor in good health (CMV status not recorded). Some clones in this sample may be carry-over from other donors' samples.

The CDR3 region has the DNA TGTGCTAGTGGTACGCAACTCGAGACTAGCGGGGGGCCCAATGAGCAGTTCTTC. Translated, it gives CASGTQLETSGGPNEQFF. V gene TRBV12-5 combines with J gene TRBJ2-1, with 13 bases matching TRBD2. The CDR3 runs 18 residues. The V and J ends lost 5 bases and 6 bases, in that order; junction bases with no gene match: 13. CDR1 is LGHNT, CDR2 FRNRAP, per germline.